One T cell receptor (beta chain) is described in this entry. The antigen is unknown. Losses at the gene ends were 3 bases for V and 3 bases for J; bases not matched to a gene: 7. From germline, CDR1 is SGHVS and CDR2 FQNEAQ. The CDR3 covers 15 residues. Profiling relied on immunoSEQ multiplex PCR, and the TCRdb table lists in-frame clones only, not all of them. In the table there are 220,000 or so clones, 87% of which are singletons. The sample originates from a study of cytomegalovirus exposure and HLA in healthy donors. Study details: The 120 validation repertoires used the same platform as the approximately 700 first-cohort repertoires (as reported by a later analysis).

The donors were members of the approximately 130-subject validation cohort (separate from the approximately 670-subject first cohort). Study results and limitations: There were a few CMV-associated chains whose specificity for CMV antigens was confirmed in vitro. Some 150 TCR beta chains were listed as cytomegalovirus-associated.

Material for sequencing was PBMCs. J is TRBJ2-5 and V is TRBV7-8, with 7 bases lining up with TRBD2. The clonotype originates from a woman aged 18-30 years in good health and CMV-seropositive. The CDR3 nucleotides are TGTGCCAGCAGCTTCAGGACTAGGGAGAAAGAGACCCAGTACTTC. As protein: CASSFRTREKETQYF.